One T cell receptor (beta chain) is described in this entry. This specimen belongs to a study of blood T cell repertoires in COVID-19. Study context: T cells, B-cell-depleted T cells, or PBMCs supplied cDNA or gDNA.

Authors' data handling: Reference gene primer amplification yielded estimated nucleated cell counts. The assay was immunoSEQ multiplex PCR, and TCRdb's table has in-frame clones only and misses some. That table supplies the V and J calls and clone size; D and trimming were determined from the DNA. The table lists some 400,000 clones, nearly 90% of them singletons. There are 15 residues in the CDR3. CDR1 and CDR2 (germline): SGHTA, FQGNSA. V shed 3 bases and J 2 bases; nucleotides not matched to a gene: 4. The TCR originated in a young man with active or convalescent COVID-19. The rearrangement joins TRBV7-2 to TRBJ1-5; 7 positions match TRBD1. The sequenced sample consisted of peripheral blood. The CDR3 here is CASSFRTGGNQPQHF. The CDR3 DNA reads as TGTGCCAGCAGCTTTAGGACAGGTGGCAATCAGCCCCAGCATTTT.